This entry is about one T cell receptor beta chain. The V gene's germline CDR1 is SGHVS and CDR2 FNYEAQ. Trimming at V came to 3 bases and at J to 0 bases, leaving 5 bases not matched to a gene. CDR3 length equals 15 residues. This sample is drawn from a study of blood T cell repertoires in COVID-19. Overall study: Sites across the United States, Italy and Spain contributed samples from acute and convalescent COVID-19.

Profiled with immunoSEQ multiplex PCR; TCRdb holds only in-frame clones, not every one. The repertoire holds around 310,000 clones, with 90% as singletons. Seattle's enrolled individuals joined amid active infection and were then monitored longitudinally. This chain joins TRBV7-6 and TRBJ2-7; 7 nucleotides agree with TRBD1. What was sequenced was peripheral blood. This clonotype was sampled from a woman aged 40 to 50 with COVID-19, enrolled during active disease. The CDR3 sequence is CASSLGQKFSYEQYF. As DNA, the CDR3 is TGTGCCAGCAGCTTGGGACAGAAATTCTCCTACGAGCAGTACTTC.